This TCR beta chain came from a study of cytomegalovirus exposure and HLA in healthy donors. Both 60 Vbeta primers and 13 Jbeta primers went into the PCR. TCRdb's table, derived via immunoSEQ multiplex PCR, lists solely in-frame clones and lacks some. The table includes tens of thousands of clones, nearly 80% detected once. This clone appeared a single time. Its antigen is not identified. The V gene's germline CDR1 is LGHNA and CDR2 YNFKEQ. The CDR3 spans 17 residues. Broader study findings: Among TCR beta chains of equal frequency, HLA-associated ones were more clonally expanded in a later analysis.

Sequenced material: PBMCs. This clonotype was sampled from a woman aged 35 to 49 in good health and CMV-seronegative. The chain recombines TRBV4-2 with TRBJ2-5; TRBD1 agrees at 9 bases. The closer fit of TRBJ2-7 to the DNA end suggests the J call may be wrong. CDR3 sequence: CASSQSWGGQGLYEQYF. The CDR3 region has the DNA TGTGCCAGCAGCCAATCCTGGGGGGGACAGGGACTCTACGAGCAGTACTTC.